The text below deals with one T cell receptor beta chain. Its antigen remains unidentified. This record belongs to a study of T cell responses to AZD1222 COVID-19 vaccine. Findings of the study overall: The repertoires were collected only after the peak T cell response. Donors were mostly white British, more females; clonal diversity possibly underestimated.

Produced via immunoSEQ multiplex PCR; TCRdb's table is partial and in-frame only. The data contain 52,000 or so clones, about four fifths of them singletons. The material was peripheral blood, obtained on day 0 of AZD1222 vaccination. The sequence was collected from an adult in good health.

CDR3 nucleotide sequence: TGTGCCAGCAGCCCCAGGGGCTATGGCTACACCTTC. Its translation: CASSPRGYGYTF. V gene TRBV12-3 or TRBV12-4 combines with J gene TRBJ1-2; D perhaps matches TRBD1 (6 bases). V shed 6 bases and J shed 4 bases, with 9 bases lying between them. The CDR3 length is 12 residues.